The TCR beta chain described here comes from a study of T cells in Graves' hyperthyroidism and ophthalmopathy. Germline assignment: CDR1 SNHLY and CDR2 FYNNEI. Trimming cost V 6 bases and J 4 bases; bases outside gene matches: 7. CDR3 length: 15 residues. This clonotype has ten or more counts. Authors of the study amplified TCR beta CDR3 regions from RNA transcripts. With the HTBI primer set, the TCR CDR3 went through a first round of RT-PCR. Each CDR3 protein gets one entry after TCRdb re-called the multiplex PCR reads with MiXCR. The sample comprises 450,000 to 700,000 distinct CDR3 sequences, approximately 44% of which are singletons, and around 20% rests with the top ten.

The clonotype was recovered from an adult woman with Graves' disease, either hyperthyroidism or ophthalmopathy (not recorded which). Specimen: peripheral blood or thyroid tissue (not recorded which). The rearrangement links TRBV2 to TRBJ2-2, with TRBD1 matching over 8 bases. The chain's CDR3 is CASRDREYGTGELFF. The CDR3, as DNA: TGTGCCAGCAGGGACAGGGAGTACGGCACCGGGGAGCTGTTTTTT.